This T cell receptor (beta chain) comes out of a study of T cell changes during pregnancy in multiple sclerosis. Germline values: CDR1 KGHSH, CDR2 LQKENI. The CDR3 runs to 14 residues. The V and J ends lost 3 bases and 0 bases respectively, with 8 bases between them. TCRdb's table, derived via immunoSEQ multiplex PCR, lists solely in-frame clones and lacks some. The top ten clones hold approximately 3.8% of a sample with 57,000 or so clones, under 95% of them seen once. The receptor's source is a female donor in good health, enrolled as a control in a pregnancy study. The source was peripheral blood, collected after pregnancy. The rearrangement links TRBV18 to TRBJ1-2; D uncertain. DNA of the CDR3: TGTGCCAGCTCACCTGAAGCTACTAACTATGGCTACACCTTC. Translation gives CASSPEATNYGYTF.